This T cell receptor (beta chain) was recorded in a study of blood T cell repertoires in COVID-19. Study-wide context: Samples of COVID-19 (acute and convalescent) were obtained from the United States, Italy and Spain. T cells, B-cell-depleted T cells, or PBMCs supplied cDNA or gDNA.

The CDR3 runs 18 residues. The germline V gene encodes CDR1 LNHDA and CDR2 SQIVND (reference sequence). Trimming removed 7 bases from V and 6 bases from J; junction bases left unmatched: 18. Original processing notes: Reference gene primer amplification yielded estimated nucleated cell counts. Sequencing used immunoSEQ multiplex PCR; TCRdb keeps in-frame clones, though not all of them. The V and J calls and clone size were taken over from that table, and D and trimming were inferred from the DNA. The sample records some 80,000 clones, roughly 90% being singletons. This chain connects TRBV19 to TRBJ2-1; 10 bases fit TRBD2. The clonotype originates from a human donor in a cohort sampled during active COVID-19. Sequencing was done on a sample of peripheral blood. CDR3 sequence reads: CASTASGLAGVWGNEQFF. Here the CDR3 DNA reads TGTGCCAGTACTGCATCCGGGCTAGCGGGAGTGTGGGGCAATGAGCAGTTCTTC.